This T cell receptor (beta chain) was obtained from a study of shared clonotypes between healthy human individuals. The CDR3 runs 15 residues. The V gene end was trimmed by 6 bases and the J gene end by 7 bases; junction bases not matched to a gene: 9. The germline V gene encodes CDR1 MNHEY and CDR2 SVGAGI. Here immunoSEQ multiplex PCR was the method, and the copy in TCRdb shows in-frame clones only, minus some. This sample has some 500,000 clones, with roughly three quarters found just once. Sequencing was done on a sample of PBMCs. The TCR was taken from a woman aged 40 to 50 in good health. Some clones in this sample may be carry-over from other donors' samples. This chain joins TRBV6-5 and TRBJ2-1; 10 positions match TRBD2. Written as DNA, the CDR3 is TGTGCCAGCAGGCGAACTAGCGGGATTTGGAATGAGCAGTTCTTC. Amino acid sequence: CASRRTSGIWNEQFF.